This T cell receptor beta chain was obtained from a study of CXCR3-negative and CXCR3-positive naive CD8 T cells. Study-wide results and limits: TRB CDR3s were more hydrophobic in CXCR3-positive than in CXCR3-negative naive cells. The study found comparably high diversity in both naive subsets and much lower diversity in memory CD8+ cells. Naive CXCR3-negative cells resembled naive CXCR3-positive cells in TRBV-TRBJ usage; memory cells differed.

5' RACE that incorporated UMI labels was used to prepare the TRB cDNA libraries. For each CDR3 protein, TCRdb gives one entry from its re-call of the 5' RACE reads, without DNA. The table lists some 120,000 distinct CDR3 sequences. Germline V gene lookup returns CDR1 SGHAT and CDR2 FQNNGV. The CDR3 has 16 residues. Concerning this clonotype itself: Its antigen remains unknown.

The sequenced material came from naive CXCR3+ CD8+ T cells from blood. As to subset: CD45RO-CCR7+CD27+CD95- naive CD8+ T cells expressing CXCR3 (TNR3+). The sequence derives from a human donor in good health. Some clones in this sample may be carry-over from other donors' samples. The chain is built from TRBV11-2 and TRBJ2-5; TCRdb proposes TRBD1, but this gene call is untestable without DNA. This CDR3 is CASSLWIQGAGETQYF.